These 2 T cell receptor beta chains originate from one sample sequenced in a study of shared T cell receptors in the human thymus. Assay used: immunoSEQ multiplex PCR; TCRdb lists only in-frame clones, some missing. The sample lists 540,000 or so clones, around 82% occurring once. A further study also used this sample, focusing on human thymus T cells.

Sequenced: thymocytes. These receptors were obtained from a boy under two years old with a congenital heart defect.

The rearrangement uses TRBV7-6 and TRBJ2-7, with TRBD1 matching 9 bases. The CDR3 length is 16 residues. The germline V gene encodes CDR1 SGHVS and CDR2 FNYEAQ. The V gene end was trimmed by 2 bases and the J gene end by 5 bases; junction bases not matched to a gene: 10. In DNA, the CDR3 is TGTGCCAGCAGCTTATCCCGAGGGACAGGGCGCCACGAGCAGTACTTC. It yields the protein CASSLSRGTGRHEQYF.

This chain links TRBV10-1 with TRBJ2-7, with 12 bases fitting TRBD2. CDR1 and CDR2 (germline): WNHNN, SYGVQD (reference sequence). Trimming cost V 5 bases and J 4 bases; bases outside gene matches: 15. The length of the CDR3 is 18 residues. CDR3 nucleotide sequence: TGCGCCAGCAGTAGCGCAGGACCAGGACTAGCGGGGCCTTACGAGCAGTACTTC. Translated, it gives CASSSAGPGLAGPYEQYF.